These 18 T cell receptor beta chains were sequenced from one sample in a study of cytomegalovirus exposure and HLA in healthy donors (TCRdb year 2017). The receptor library was made with the immunoSEQ multiplex PCR assay. The multiplex PCR relied on a mix of 60 forward primers for TCR Vbeta segments and 13 reverse primers for TCR Jbeta segments. TCRdb holds this immuneACCESS table with in-frame rearrangements only. Some clones are missing; in checked studies, unresolved V genes explain under half, and the rest has no known cause. A total of 60,000 to 75,000 clones appear in this sample, about 80% of them only once. Of the sample, about 8% falls within the top ten clones. Material for sequencing was PBMCs. Receptor source: a man aged 18 to 30 in good health and CMV-seropositive.

This clone was seen only a few times. This chain joins TRBV5-8 and TRBJ2-5; maybe TRBD1 (6 bases). Per germline, CDR1 SGHTS and CDR2 YDEGEE. The CDR3 runs to 13 residues. Between the trimmed V and J ends, which lost 3 bases and 2 bases, there was a span of 8 bases. CDR3 coding DNA: TGTGCCAGCAGCTCTACAGGGCAAGAGACCCAGTACTTC. Protein: CASSSTGQETQYF.

The chain has TRBV6-5 and TRBJ2-6; possibly TRBD1 for D (6 bases). Trimming removed 7 bases at V and 0 bases at J, with 10 bases between. Germline-derived CDR1 and CDR2 are MNHEY and SVGAGI. CDR3 length equals 15 residues. The CDR3 DNA reads as TGTGCCAGCACCGAGGACAGCTCTGGGGCCAACGTCCTGACTTTC. Translated: CASTEDSSGANVLTF.

The V gene is TRBV7-8, the J gene TRBJ2-1, with D possibly TRBD2 on 6 matching bases. V was shortened by 10 bases and J by 12 bases, with 22 bases between the two germline ends. The V gene's germline CDR1 is SGHVS and CDR2 FQNEAQ. The CDR3 extends over 13 amino acids. This CDR3 is CATDGTPSKWQFF. As DNA, the CDR3 is TGTGCCACTGACGGGACTCCCTCTAAGTGGCAGTTCTTC.

This clone was counted a few times. This chain connects TRBV7-8 to TRBJ2-3; TRBD1 agrees at 10 bases. Germline CDR1 is SGHVS and CDR2 is FQNEAQ. Trimming at V came to 4 bases and at J to 1 base, leaving 2 bases not matched to a gene. The CDR3 consists of 15 residues. The CDR3 nucleotides read TGTGCCAGCAGCTCGACAGGGGGCCGCACAGATACGCAGTATTTT. This translates into CASSSTGGRTDTQYF. Variable domain in full (rest from reference TRBV7-8 and TRBJ2-3): GAGVSQSPRYKVAKRGQDVALRCDPISGHVSLFWYQQALGQGPEFLTYFQNEAQLDKSGLPSDRFFAERPEGSVSTLKIQRTQQEDSAVYLCASSSTGGRTDTQYFGPGTRLTVL.

J is TRBJ1-1 and V is TRBV18, with a possible D match to TRBD1 (6 bases). Trimming pared 3 bases from V and 1 base from J, leaving 12 bases between. Germline-derived CDR1 and CDR2 are KGHSH and LQKENI. The CDR3 sequence is 15 residues long. Here the CDR3 reads CASSPYRQENTEAFF. CDR3 nucleotide sequence: TGTGCCAGCTCACCCTATAGACAGGAGAACACTGAAGCTTTCTTT.

V usage is TRBV28 and J usage is TRBJ1-2, with TRBD1 matching 10 bases. The germline gives CDR1 MDHEN, CDR2 SYDVKM. With V trimmed by 3 bases and J by 3 bases, 1 base remained unmatched. The CDR3 consists of 14 residues. CDR3 loop: CASSLTGGDYGYTF. In DNA, the CDR3 is TGTGCCAGCAGTTTGACAGGGGGCGACTATGGCTACACCTTC.

The chain is built from TRBV2 and TRBJ2-1; D is possibly TRBD1 (6 bases). In germline, CDR1 is SNHLY, CDR2 FYNNEI. This CDR3 has 15 amino acids. With 8 bases removed from V and 6 bases from J, the gap between germline ends came to 20 bases. The CDR3, as DNA: TGTGCCAGCGGGCCGAGACAGGTTGGGGGCAATGAGCAGTTCTTC. Translated, it gives CASGPRQVGGNEQFF. The variable domain in full, with the rest retrieved from reference TRBV2 and TRBJ2-1, is EPEVTQTPSHQVTQMGQEVILRCVPISNHLYFYWYRQILGQKVEFLVSFYNNEISEKSEIFDDQFSVERPDGSNFTLKIRSTKLEDSAMYFCASGPRQVGGNEQFFGPGTRLTVL.

The V and J genes are TRBV9 and TRBJ2-1; TRBD1 is a possible D gene (5 bases). Per the germline V gene, CDR1 is SGDLS and CDR2 is YYNGEE. The CDR3 sequence is 14 residues long. Trimming shortened V by 2 bases and J by 1 base, and 7 bases separated the two germline ends. DNA of the CDR3: TGTGCCAGCAGCGTTCGACAGTCCTACAATGAGCAGTTCTTC. Translation: CASSVRQSYNEQFF.

V and J are TRBV7-9 and TRBJ1-1, with D perhaps matching TRBD1 (5 bases). Trimming removed 1 base from V and 11 bases from J, with 14 bases in between. The CDR3 sequence is 13 residues long. Germline values: CDR1 SEHNR, CDR2 FQNEAQ (reference sequence). CDR3 in amino acids: CASSLVSDSRAFF. In DNA form, the CDR3 reads TGTGCCAGCAGCTTAGTTTCCGACAGTCGGGCTTTCTTT.

This chain uses TRBV25-1 with TRBJ1-6; TRBD1 aligns across 8 bases. Per the germline V gene, CDR1 is MGHDK and CDR2 is SYGVNS. Trimming at V came to 3 bases and at J to 9 bases, leaving 7 bases not matched to a gene. The CDR3 covers 15 residues. CDR3 nucleotide sequence: TGTGCCAGCAGTGATCGGACAGGGACGGGTTCACCCCTCCACTTT. Translated, it gives CASSDRTGTGSPLHF.

In its sample, this clone was seen once. This chain joins TRBV7-9 and TRBJ2-1; 12 positions match TRBD2. Unmatched junction bases numbered 7, after V lost 3 bases and J lost 7 bases. Looked up from germline, CDR1 is SEHNR and CDR2 is FQNEAQ (reference sequence). This CDR3 has 16 amino acids. The CDR3 spells CASSFPGTSGSNEQFF. CDR3 nucleotides: TGTGCCAGCAGCTTCCCCGGGACTAGCGGGTCGAATGAGCAGTTCTTC.

The J gene is TRBJ2-5, the V gene TRBV5-6; TRBD2 is a possible D gene (5 bases). Germline lookup yields CDR1 SGHDT and CDR2 YYEEEE. The CDR3 sequence is 14 residues long. V lost 7 bases, J lost 1 base, and 14 bases lay in between. CDR3 nucleotides: TGTGCCAGCGGAGGAGAGTCTACCCAAGAGACCCAGTACTTC. Translated: CASGGESTQETQYF.

The count of this clone is one. The chain combines TRBV7-8 with TRBJ2-7; 11 nucleotides line up with TRBD1. This CDR3 has 15 amino acids. Germline values: CDR1 SGHVS, CDR2 FQNEAQ. After removal of 5 bases from V and 3 bases from J, the junction contained 6 bases not matched to a gene. The CDR3 DNA is TGTGCCAGCAGCCGATCCGGGACAGGGGGCTACGAGCAGTACTTC. Translating gives CASSRSGTGGYEQYF.

This chain connects TRBV6-6 to TRBJ2-3; 9 nucleotides match TRBD2. The CDR3 consists of 16 residues. V lost 6 bases to trimming and J lost 5 bases; unmatched junction nucleotides: 12. Germline V gene data show CDR1 as MNHNY and CDR2 as SVGAGI (reference sequence). In DNA, the CDR3 is TGTGCCAGCAGATTACGGGGCGGGAGGGCCCAAGATACGCAGTATTTT. Protein product: CASRLRGGRAQDTQYF.

This clone is a singleton in its sample. The chain couples TRBV30 to TRBJ1-1, with D hard to call. The V end lost 4 bases, the J end lost 0 bases, and 9 bases lay between the germline ends. The CDR3 sequence is 13 residues long. Germline V lookup: CDR1 GTSNPN, CDR2 SVGIG (reference sequence). The CDR3 region is CAWNPGMNTEAFF. The CDR3 nucleotides are TGTGCCTGGAACCCGGGAATGAACACTGAAGCTTTCTTT. The complete variable domain, with remaining parts taken from reference TRBV30 and TRBJ1-1, reads SQTIHQWPATLVQPVGSPLSLECTVEGTSNPNLYWYRQAAGRGLQLLFYSVGIGQISSEVPQNLSASRPQDRQFILSSKKLLLSDSGFYLCAWNPGMNTEAFFGQGTRLTVV.

The chain combines TRBV28 with TRBJ1-1; D is perhaps TRBD1 (5 bases). Per germline, CDR1 MDHEN and CDR2 SYDVKM. The CDR3 extends over 13 amino acids. Trimming cost V 5 bases and J 1 base, with 8 bases left between them. The CDR3 protein is CASSPGQNTEAFF. CDR3 coding DNA: TGTGCCAGCAGTCCAGGACAGAACACTGAAGCTTTCTTT.

The rearrangement links TRBV5-4 to TRBJ1-1, with TRBD1 matching over 7 bases. The length of the CDR3 is 14 residues. Unmatched junction bases numbered 7, after V lost 5 bases and J lost 3 bases. Looked up from germline, CDR1 is SGHNT and CDR2 is YYREEE (reference sequence). The CDR3 DNA reads TGTGCCAGCAGACTTGACAGGGAGGACACTGAAGCTTTCTTT. Protein: CASRLDREDTEAFF.

V is TRBV6-4 and J is TRBJ2-3; D possibly corresponds to TRBD1 (5 bases). The CDR3 length is 13 residues. Trimming took off 0 bases at V and 6 bases at J, with 7 bases between the two ends. Germline V gene lookup returns CDR1 MRHNA and CDR2 SNTAGT. As DNA, the CDR3 is TGTGCCAGCAGTGACTCGGCAGGGGATACGCAGTATTTT. Protein: CASSDSAGDTQYF.